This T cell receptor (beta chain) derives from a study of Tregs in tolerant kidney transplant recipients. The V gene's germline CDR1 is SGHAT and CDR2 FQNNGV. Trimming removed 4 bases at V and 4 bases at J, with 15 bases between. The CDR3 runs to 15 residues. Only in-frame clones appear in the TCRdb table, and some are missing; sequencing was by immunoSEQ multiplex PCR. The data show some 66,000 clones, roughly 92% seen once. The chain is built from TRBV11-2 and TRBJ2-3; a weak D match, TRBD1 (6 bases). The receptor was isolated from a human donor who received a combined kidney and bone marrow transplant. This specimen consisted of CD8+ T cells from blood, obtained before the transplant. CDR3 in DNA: TGTGCCAGCAGCTCTACAGGGCCGCTGGCAGATACGCAGTATTTT. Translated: CASSSTGPLADTQYF.